A single sample is the source of the 12 T cell receptor beta chains below, sequenced in a study of CD8+CD57+ T cells in acquired aplastic anemia. The study profiled TCR beta VDJ and CDR3 using genomic DNA as template. TCRdb re-called the reads through MiXCR, storing one row per CDR3 protein. The top ten clones hold less than 30% of a sample with 190,000 or so distinct CDR3 sequences, approximately 60% of them seen once. The sequencing input was sorted CD4+, CD8+, or CD8+CD57+ T cells (not recorded which) from PBMCs. The receptors originated from a human donor in good health.

The V and J genes are TRBV19 and TRBJ1-3; D gene uncertain. This CDR3 is 12 amino acids long. V was shortened by 6 bases and J by 4 bases, with 7 bases between the two germline ends. The germline CDR1 and CDR2 sequences are LNHDA and SQIVND (reference sequence). The DNA for the CDR3 is TGTGCCAGTAGGGCTATCGGAAACACCATATATTTT. Residues: CASRAIGNTIYF.

The V and J genes are TRBV24-1 and TRBJ2-1, with 7 bases identical to TRBD1. The trim removed 4 bases at V and 5 bases at J, leaving 4 bases unmatched. Germline CDR1 reads KGHDR; CDR2 reads SFDVKD. The CDR3 spans 14 residues. CDR3 bases: TGTGCCACCAGTGAGACAGGGTCCAACAATGAGCAGTTCTTC. Its protein is CATSETGSNNEQFF.

The gene calls are TRBV2 and TRBJ1-6, with D perhaps TRBD1 (5 bases). V lost 3 bases and J 6 bases, leaving 12 bases between the germline ends. Germline CDR1 SNHLY, CDR2 FYNNEI. CDR3 length: 15 amino acids. Here the CDR3 reads CASSEGRDLNSPLHF. DNA for the CDR3: TGTGCCAGCAGTGAGGGCAGGGACCTTAATTCACCCCTCCACTTT.

This rearrangement joins TRBV30 to TRBJ2-2; D may be TRBD1 (6 bases). CDR1 and CDR2 (germline): GTSNPN, SVGIG (reference sequence). V was cut by 1 base and J by 4 bases, with 10 bases left in between. This CDR3 comprises 14 residues. Here the CDR3 DNA reads TGTGCCTGGAGTGCCAGGGGACCCACCGGGGAGCTGTTTTTT. It is translated as CAWSARGPTGELFF.

The V and J genes are TRBV5-1 and TRBJ1-6, with TRBD1 matching 7 bases. The J segment lost 5 bases and the V segment lost 4 bases, leaving 12 bases of the junction unmatched. The CDR3 totals 17 residues. Germline CDR1 and CDR2: SGHRS and YFSETQ. CDR3 amino acids: CASSQGLGGGHNSPLHF. For the CDR3, the DNA is TGCGCCAGCAGCCAAGGCCTCGGAGGGGGCCATAATTCACCCCTCCACTTT.

The chain has TRBV7-2 and TRBJ1-6; D unclear. The CDR3 is 12 amino acids. With 1 base removed from V and 10 bases from J, the gap between germline ends came to 5 bases. CDR1 and CDR2 (germline): SGHTA, FQGNSA. The CDR3 sequence: CASSLGPSPLHF. In nucleotides, the CDR3 is TGTGCCAGCAGCTTAGGCCCCTCACCCCTCCACTTT.

The J gene is TRBJ1-5, the V gene TRBV20-1, with D possibly TRBD1 on 6 matching bases. Germline values: CDR1 DFQATT, CDR2 SNEGSKA (reference sequence). The CDR3 runs 13 residues. V lost 6 bases and J lost 4, with 13 bases in between. CDR3 bases: TGCAGTGCCCCGGGGGCAGCGAATCAGCCCCAGCATTTT. Encoded protein: CSAPGAANQPQHF.

The rearrangement links TRBV14 to TRBJ1-5; a weak D match, TRBD1 (5 bases). V was cut by 2 bases and J by 7 bases, with 12 bases left in between. Germline lookup yields CDR1 SGHDN and CDR2 FVKESK. The CDR3 runs 14 residues. In DNA form, the CDR3 reads TGTGCCAGCAGCCAACTTATGGGGGGGCAGCCCCAGCATTTT. This translates into CASSQLMGGQPQHF. Full variable domain (outside the CDR3, taken from reference TRBV14 and TRBJ1-5): EAGVTQFPSHSVIEKGQTVTLRCDPISGHDNLYWYRRVMGKEIKFLLHFVKESKQDESGMPNNRFLAERTGGTYSTLKVQPAELEDSGVYFCASSQLMGGQPQHFGDGTRLSIL.

J is TRBJ1-1 and V is TRBV30; no firm D call. Per the germline V gene, CDR1 is GTSNPN and CDR2 is SVGIG (reference sequence). This CDR3 contains 15 residues. V was cut by 2 bases and J by 4 bases, with 17 bases left in between. The CDR3 DNA reads TGTGCCTGGAGTAACTTAGCTGGGCGGGGCACTGAAGCTTTCTTT. Translation: CAWSNLAGRGTEAFF.

This chain joins TRBV7-3 and TRBJ2-3; D not resolved. Germline V gives CDR1 SGHTA, CDR2 FQGTGA. The ends were cut back, 5 bases at V and 1 base at J, with 7 bases in the middle. The CDR3 is made up of 13 amino acids. DNA for the CDR3: TGTGCCAGCAGCCCCCCCGGCACAGATACGCAGTATTTT. This codes for CASSPPGTDTQYF.

This chain uses TRBV20-1 with TRBJ2-5, with D possibly being TRBD2 (6 bases). The germline V gene has CDR1 DFQATT and CDR2 SNEGSKA (reference sequence). The CDR3 spans 13 residues. In nucleotides, the CDR3 is TGCAGCACCCCACAGCCCGCGGGGGAGACCCAGTACTTC. Its protein product is CSTPQPAGETQYF.

Ten or more counts support this clonotype. This chain links TRBV5-1 with TRBJ1-6; D gene uncertain. Per germline, CDR1 SGHRS and CDR2 YFSETQ. Trimming took off 6 bases at V and 0 bases at J, with 16 bases between the two ends. The CDR3 is made up of 17 amino acids. The CDR3 region is CASTTSGLSSYNSPLHF. As DNA, the CDR3 is TGCGCCAGCACCACGTCCGGGTTGAGCTCCTATAATTCACCCCTCCACTTT.